One sample yielded the 6 T cell receptor beta chains listed below, sequenced in a study of blood T cell repertoires in COVID-19. Sequencing used immunoSEQ multiplex PCR; TCRdb keeps in-frame clones, though not all of them. Seen here are around 160,000 clones, approximately 90% observed once, and the top ten hold about 4%. Sequences were obtained from PBMCs or T cells enriched from blood (not recorded which). The receptor source for this set is a woman in her 40s who had been exposed to COVID-19.

V gene TRBV28 combines with J gene TRBJ1-2; D is uncertain. CDR1 is MDHEN and CDR2 is SYDVKM in the germline V gene. This CDR3 is 12 amino acids long. V gave up 3 bases and J gave up 5 bases, with 7 bases separating them. The CDR3 nucleotides are TGTGCCAGCAGTTTTGTCACATATGGCTACACCTTC. Its translation is CASSFVTYGYTF.

The CDR3 bases are TGTGCCAGCAGTAGCGACAGACAAGCTTTCTTT. This codes for CASSSDRQAFF. The chain carries TRBV6-5 and TRBJ1-1; a weak D match, TRBD1 (5 bases). The germline V gene has CDR1 MNHEY and CDR2 SVGAGI. This CDR3 has 11 amino acids. V was clipped by 5 bases and J by 9 bases, with 10 bases between them.

The rearrangement uses TRBV9 and TRBJ1-2; 9 positions match TRBD1. This CDR3 is built from 15 residues. Germline lookup yields CDR1 SGDLS and CDR2 YYNGEE. The junction had 8 bases not matched to a gene; V was cut back by 4 bases and J by 4 bases. CDR3 region: CASSPRDRARYGYTF. CDR3 DNA sequence: TGTGCCAGCAGCCCCCGGGACAGGGCGCGCTATGGCTACACCTTC. The full variable domain, its missing parts supplied by reference TRBV9 and TRBJ1-2, is DSGVTQTPKHLITATGQRVTLRCSPRSGDLSVYWYQQSLDQGLQFLIQYYNGEERAKGNILERFSAQQFPDLHSELNLSSLELGDSALYFCASSPRDRARYGYTFGSGTRLTVV.

The CDR3 loop is CASSMGLADTQYF. The CDR3 nucleotides are TGTGCCAGTAGTATGGGTTTAGCGGATACGCAGTATTTT. The chain has TRBV19 and TRBJ2-3; a possible D gene is TRBD2 (5 bases). Per germline, CDR1 LNHDA and CDR2 SQIVND (reference sequence). The V gene lost 3 bases and the J gene lost 6 bases, with 10 bases spanning the gap. This CDR3 spans 13 amino acids. The variable domain in full, completed from reference TRBV19 and TRBJ2-3, reads DGGITQSPKYLFRKEGQNVTLSCEQNLNHDAMYWYRQDPGQGLRLIYYSQIVNDFQKGDIAEGYSVSREKKESFPLTVTSAQKNPTAFYLCASSMGLADTQYFGPGTRLTVL.

V gene TRBV2 combines with J gene TRBJ2-1; TRBD2 matches at 10 bases. From germline, CDR1 is SNHLY and CDR2 FYNNEI. The CDR3 has 15 residues. The J segment lost 8 bases and the V segment lost 7 bases, leaving 11 bases of the junction unmatched. The CDR3 loop is CASTEGGTSVDEQFF. The CDR3 nucleotides are TGTGCCAGCACCGAAGGGGGGACTAGCGTCGATGAGCAGTTCTTC.

CDR3 nucleotide sequence: TGCAGCGTTGAAGAAGCGGGGGGAGATGAGCAGTTCTTC. This encodes CSVEEAGGDEQFF. V is TRBV29-1 and J is TRBJ2-1; 9 bases align to TRBD2. Germline loops: CDR1 SQVTM, CDR2 ANQGSEA. V lost 0 bases, J lost 8 bases, and 2 bases stayed unmatched. This CDR3 spans 13 amino acids.